The subject of this entry is one TCR beta chain. Its target is not known. This sample stems from a study of cytomegalovirus exposure and HLA in healthy donors. The study, taken as a whole, reports: Earlier analysis found most TCR beta V segments productive about 90% or about 30% of the time. Serostatus for CMV was the only available immune exposure information. TCR beta sequences numbering around 15,000 were associated with HLA alleles at 0.05 false discovery rate in a later analysis.

PCR involved 60 Vbeta and 13 Jbeta primers. The method was immunoSEQ multiplex PCR; TCRdb's version includes in-frame clones alone and lacks a portion of them. Of about 180,000 clones in the sample, 65% to 85% are singletons; the top ten hold 2.5% to 4%. Trimming stripped 4 bases from V and 7 bases from J, with 16 bases between. The CDR3 has 14 residues. Germline CDR1 ENHRY, CDR2 SYGVKD. The chain joins TRBV10-3 to TRBJ1-1; D may be TRBD1 (6 bases). Sequencing used PBMCs. The clonotype comes from a woman aged 50 to 60 in good health and CMV-seropositive. This CDR3 reads CAISGGGGNDEAFF. The DNA for the CDR3 is TGTGCCATCAGTGGTGGGGGGGGCAATGATGAAGCTTTCTTT.